This T cell receptor (beta chain) emerged from a study of blood T cell repertoires in COVID-19. Study at large: Whether acute or convalescent, the COVID-19 samples came from the United States, Italy and Spain.

This study enrolled people aged 18 to 89 from about two dozen US geographic areas. Authors' methods: Estimation of nucleated cell counts was performed using reference gene primer amplification. Clones were read by immunoSEQ multiplex PCR, and TCRdb kept only the in-frame ones, dropping some. The DNA gave D and trimming, while V, J and clone size come from that table. The sample holds 250,000 to 400,000 clones, under 95% seen once. Germline CDR1 is MNHNS and CDR2 is SASEGT. Trimming cost V 2 bases and J 12 bases; bases outside gene matches: 21. This CDR3 is 18 amino acids long. The rearrangement joins TRBV6-1 to TRBJ2-1, with TRBD2 matching over 8 bases. The specimen sequenced was PBMCs or T cells enriched from blood (not recorded which). This clonotype was sampled from a man in his sixties who had recovered from COVID-19. The CDR3 bases are TGTGCCAGCAGTGAATGGGCGGTAGCGGGAACTGGAGTATTAGGGCAGTTCTTC. As protein: CASSEWAVAGTGVLGQFF.